Listed below are T cell receptor beta chains from one sample, sequenced in a study of OX40 agonist ivuxolimab in advanced cancers. Produced via immunoSEQ multiplex PCR; TCRdb's table is partial and in-frame only. The table shows some 70,000 clones, with about 85% occurring only once. The source material was CD4+ or CD8+ T cells sorted from blood, sampled in a trial of the OX40 agonist ivuxolimab. Source of these receptors: an adult with an advanced solid tumor such as melanoma, head and neck, liver or kidney cancer. The CDR3 runs from the conserved cysteine through the conserved F or W. The D gene is left open where the match is weak. The size field is filled for only some rows; it gives once, few, many or a size class.

>TRBV2|.|.|TRBJ1-4
TGTGCCGTACTGAGGGAGGACGAAAAACTGTTTTTT
CAVLREDEKLFF
>TRBV4-3|.|.|TRBJ2-7
TGCGCCAGCAGCCAAGGCCGAGGCCAGCTCTACGAGCAGTACTTC
CASSQGRGQLYEQYF
>TRBV7-2|.|.|TRBJ1-4
TGTGCCAGCAGCTTAGGGCCGGCACGGAGTGAAAAACTGTTTTTT
CASSLGPARSEKLFF
>TRBV11-2|.|.|TRBJ2-4
TGTGCCAGCAGCCATCTTTTGGGGGGCCGGAGGAACATTCAGTACTTC
CASSHLLGGRRNIQYF
>TRBV7-2|.|.|TRBJ2-5
TGTGCCAGCAGCTGGTCCGGGGCAGTGGAGACCCAGTACTTC
CASSWSGAVETQYF
>TRBV7-2|once|TRBD2|TRBJ2-3
TGTGCCAGCAGCTCGACTAGCGGGAGGCACGATACGCAGTATTTT
CASSSTSGRHDTQYF
>TRBV7-2|.|TRBD2|TRBJ2-1
TGTGCCAGCAGCTTAGTGGCGGGGGGGACTACCTACAATGAGCAGTTCTTC
CASSLVAGGTTYNEQFF
>TRBV4-3|.|.|TRBJ1-2
TGCGCCAGCAGCCAAGAGCTAGCGGGGCTAGTCTATGGCTACACCTTC
CASSQELAGLVYGYTF
>TRBV5-1|.|.|TRBJ2-5
TGCGCCAGCAGCTTGGAAGGTCTGGGAGAGACCCAGTACTTC
CASSLEGLGETQYF
>TRBV19|few|TRBD1|TRBJ1-1
TGTGCCAGTAGCCGACAGGGGTTCATGAACACTGAAGCTTTCTTT
CASSRQGFMNTEAFF
>TRBV29-1|.|TRBD2|TRBJ2-3
TGCAGCGGGGGTCTAGCGGGACTCACAGATACGCAGTATTTT
CSGGLAGLTDTQYF
>TRBV6-1|.|.|TRBJ2-1
TGTGCCAGCAGTGAAACACAGGTAGGGGAGCAGTTCTTC
CASSETQVGEQFF
>TRBV7-2|.|.|TRBJ1-5
TGTGCCAGCAGCTTTCGGTTTTTCGGTCAGCCCCAGCATTTT
CASSFRFFGQPQHF
>TRBV9|.|.|TRBJ2-5
TGTGCCAGCAGCGTAACGCCTTTTCAGGAGACCCAGTACTTC
CASSVTPFQETQYF
>TRBV5-1|few|.|TRBJ1-1
TGCGCCAGCAGCCGCGTGGTGAACACTGAAGCTTTCTTT
CASSRVVNTEAFF
>TRBV19|once|TRBD1|TRBJ1-3
TGTGCCAGCCTACCGGGACAGGGGGACACCATATATTTT
CASLPGQGDTIYF
>TRBV6-6|.|.|TRBJ2-7
TGTGCCAGCAGGGAGGACCGCTACGAGCAGTACTTC
CASREDRYEQYF
>TRBV6-5|.|TRBD1|TRBJ1-2
TGTGCCAGCAGACCCGGGACAGGGGCCCCCTATGGCTACACCTTC
CASRPGTGAPYGYTF
>TRBV7-3|.|TRBD1|TRBJ2-2
TGTGCCAGCAGCCCGACAGGGATGAACACCGGGGAGCTGTTTTTT
CASSPTGMNTGELFF
>TRBV11-3|.|.|TRBJ2-7
TGTGCCAGCAGCTACAATTACGAGCAGTACTTC
CASSYNYEQYF
>TRBV19|.|.|TRBJ1-1
TGTGCCAGTAGTATAAATTTGGTGGGGGACACTGAAGCTTTCTTT
CASSINLVGDTEAFF
>TRBV7-2|.|.|TRBJ2-5
TGTGCCAGCAGGGTACTCCAAGAGACCCAGTACTTC
CASRVLQETQYF
>TRBV19|once|.|TRBJ1-5
TGTGCCAGTAGTGAACGGCGTTTTGGGTATAGCAATCAGCCCCAGCATTTT
CASSERRFGYSNQPQHF
>TRBV27|.|TRBD2|TRBJ2-3
TGTGCCAGCAGTACCCCTTCGTGGGCTAGCGGGACTAGCACAGATACGCAGTATTTT
CASSTPSWASGTSTDTQYF
>TRBV2|.|.|TRBJ1-2
TGTGCCAGCAGTGTTGGTCCGTATGGCTACACCTTC
CASSVGPYGYTF
>TRBV28|.|.|TRBJ1-2
TGTGCCAGCAGATCCAGGGTTGGCTACACCTTC
CASRSRVGYTF
>TRBV7-2|.|.|TRBJ2-7
TGTGCCAGCAGCTTAGGGTGGGGGGGCTTGAACGAGCAGTACTTC
CASSLGWGGLNEQYF
>TRBV6-6|.|TRBD1|TRBJ1-4
TGTGCCAGCAGACTCACAGGGGTGAATGAAAAACTGTTTTTT
CASRLTGVNEKLFF
>TRBV5-1|.|TRBD1|TRBJ1-4
TGCGCCAGCAGCTTGTTAGGTACAGGGGATGAAAAACTGTTTTTT
CASSLLGTGDEKLFF
>TRBV7-2|once|TRBD1|TRBJ2-7
TGTGCCAGCAGCTCACCGGACAGGAAGTGGTACGAGCAGTACTTC
CASSSPDRKWYEQYF
>TRBV7-2|.|.|TRBJ2-1
TGTGCCAGCAGCCAACGGAGAAATGAGCAGTTCTTC
CASSQRRNEQFF
>TRBV7-2|once|TRBD1|TRBJ2-7
TGTGCCAGCAGTTGGACAGGATCATCCTACGAGCAGTACTTC
CASSWTGSSYEQYF
>TRBV5-1|.|.|TRBJ2-7
TGCGCCAGCAGCCTAAGGACAGTCACCGAGCAGTACTTC
CASSLRTVTEQYF
>TRBV13|.|.|TRBJ2-3
TGTGCCAGCAGCTTAGGGGGGCGTTCTAGCACAGATACGCAGTATTTT
CASSLGGRSSTDTQYF
>TRBV30|once|.|TRBJ2-7
TGTGCCTGGAGGTTCGCCTACGAGCAGTACTTC
CAWRFAYEQYF
>TRBV2|.|.|TRBJ2-7
TGTGCCAGCAGTGAATTAGGGACACTCTACGAGCAGTACTTC
CASSELGTLYEQYF
>TRBV6-4|.|.|TRBJ1-3
TGTGCCAGCAGTCCCGGGACATCAGGAAACACCATATATTTT
CASSPGTSGNTIYF
>TRBV7-2|.|.|TRBJ2-1
TGTGCCAGCAGCTTAGCGCCGGGGGGCGGGAGCTCCTACAATGAGCAGTTCTTC
CASSLAPGGGSSYNEQFF
>TRBV2|.|.|TRBJ2-1
TGTGCCAGCGCTCAGAGCTCCTACAATGAGCAGTTCTTC
CASAQSSYNEQFF
>TRBV19|.|.|TRBJ1-4
TGTGCCAGTAAGGATCCGGGGGGCCGGAGTCGAGAAAAACTGTTTTTT
CASKDPGGRSREKLFF
>TRBV7-8|few|.|TRBJ1-1
TGTGCCAGCAGCTTATCCGAGGGTCTCGGGCGGAGCACTGAAGCTTTCTTT
CASSLSEGLGRSTEAFF
>TRBV6-6|once|TRBD1|TRBJ1-1
TGTGCCAGCAGAACCGCGACAGGGGCCTACACTGAAGCTTTCTTT
CASRTATGAYTEAFF
>TRBV5-4|.|.|TRBJ1-1
TGTGCCAGCAGGACCCAGGGCGAAGGGACTGAAGCTTTCTTT
CASRTQGEGTEAFF
>TRBV11-2|.|.|TRBJ2-2
TGTGCCAGCAGCTTGAGGGGCGGAACACCCGGGGAGCTGTTTTTT
CASSLRGGTPGELFF
>TRBV5-1|.|TRBD2|TRBJ2-3
TGCGCCAGCAGCCGAGCGGGAGGATCCGCAGATACGCAGTATTTT
CASSRAGGSADTQYF
>TRBV7-2|.|.|TRBJ2-7
TGTGCCAGCAGCTTAGCATGGGGGGAGCAGTACTTC
CASSLAWGEQYF
>TRBV7-2|.|TRBD2|TRBJ2-5
TGTGCCAGCAGCTTGCTGCGGGGGGAGACCCAGTACTTC
CASSLLRGETQYF
>TRBV28|.|TRBD1|TRBJ1-1
TGTGCCAGCAGCCGCGACAGGGCTAACACTGAAGCTTTCTTT
CASSRDRANTEAFF
>TRBV7-2|.|.|TRBJ2-3
TGTGCCAGCAGCTTGGGACCTTTCACAGATACGCAGTATTTT
CASSLGPFTDTQYF
>TRBV19|.|.|TRBJ2-2
TGTGCCAGTAGTGGGGGGAACACCGGGGAGCTGTTTTTT
CASSGGNTGELFF
>TRBV27|.|TRBD1|TRBJ2-7
TGTGCCAGCAGTTTCTCGACAGGGGGCTCCTACGAGCAGTACTTC
CASSFSTGGSYEQYF
>TRBV6-5|.|TRBD1|TRBJ2-3
TGTGCCAGCAGTTACGGACAGGGGCGGACAGATACGCAGTATTTT
CASSYGQGRTDTQYF
>TRBV5-1|.|TRBD2|TRBJ2-7
TGCGCCAGCAGCACGTCTAGCGGGAACCACGAGCAGTACTTC
CASSTSSGNHEQYF